This T cell receptor beta chain was observed in a study of blood T cell repertoires in COVID-19. Study summary: The samples span acute and convalescent COVID-19 from the United States, Italy and Spain. PBMCs, B-cell-depleted T cells, or T cells provided the cDNA or gDNA that made up the material.

V was shortened by 2 bases and J by 7 bases, with 17 bases between the two germline ends. Germline CDR1 MNHEY, CDR2 SVGAGI. The CDR3 has 15 amino acids. As handled by the study authors: By means of reference gene primer amplification, nucleated cell counts were estimated. Data came from immunoSEQ multiplex PCR; TCRdb stores just in-frame clones and leaves some out. The D gene and trimming were derived from the DNA, and the V and J assignments and clone size from that table. The repertoire includes almost 20,000 clones, more than 85% of them detected once, and approximately 4% sits in the top ten. The sample was peripheral blood. The sequence was collected from a woman aged 45-65 years with active COVID-19. This chain connects TRBV6-5 to TRBJ2-5; a weak D match, TRBD2 (6 bases). CDR3 coding DNA: TGTGCCAGCAGTTACCGAGGCGGGGCCCTCGGGACCCAGTACTTC. This gives the protein CASSYRGGALGTQYF.